Detailed here is one TCR beta chain. Its specific antigen is unknown. Base qualities are not recorded, but no much larger clone differs from it by a single base. The library relied on the immunoSEQ multiplex PCR assay. A mixture of 60 forward primers for TCR Vbeta segments and 13 reverse primers for TCR Jbeta segments was used in the multiplex PCR. The CDR3 region of rearranged TCR beta genes was amplified from genomic DNA by a multiplex PCR assay. The Illumina HiSeq System was used to sequence the amplified TCR beta libraries as 87-base-pair reads. The study's own analysis went as follows. A later analysis counted around 72 million unique TCR beta chains across the 690 or so repertoires, and 9 million to 14 million of these chains were shared by at least two donors. To remove PCR and sequencing errors, raw reads were error-corrected and collapsed into unique sequences using a nearest-neighbor algorithm that merged closely related sequences. V, D and J gene segments were assigned by aligning CDR3 sequences to IMGT reference sequences. For a sequence to be retained, a match of at least six nucleotides was required to both a V gene segment and a J gene segment. A rearrangement counted as productive if the CDR3 had no stop codons and remained in frame with V and J, and every other rearrangement counted as non-productive. Following IMGT convention, CDR3 was defined as the stretch from the second conserved V-encoded cysteine to the conserved J-encoded phenylalanine. The earlier analysis of 500 to 600 of the donors excluded sequences that lacked an unambiguous match to a single V gene segment. An earlier analysis of several hundred of the donors called V segments functional above 56.7% productive rearrangements and segregating when the between-donor standard deviation exceeded 5%. To diagnose cytomegalovirus status from the catalog of TCR beta chain sequences, a statistical classification framework was built. V and J gene assignment, in a later analysis, came from comparing TCR nucleotide sequences with IMGT/GENE-DB human TR gene sequences. The TCRdist pipeline was used in a later analysis to assign CDR3 sequences and most-parsimonious VDJ recombination scenarios. In a later analysis, each TCR beta chain was defined by its CDR3 amino acid sequence together with its V-gene family, and reads without a unique V-gene family were excluded. To address suspected cross-contamination and a sequencing artifact, a later analysis removed a few hundred highly shared, low-generation-probability nucleotide sequences. In a later analysis, a clonal expansion index was calculated for each public chain from normalized within-repertoire ranks of inferred template counts. A later analysis computed generation probabilities with a VDJ recombination model fitted to out-of-frame rearrangements, and checked the results against IGoR. A later analysis scored TCR-TCR, TCR-HLA and TCR-CMV co-occurrence with hypergeometric tests, applying a repertoire-size bias correction to TCR pairs. False discovery rates were estimated in a later analysis by permuting HLA or CMV assignments 20 times. In a later analysis, co-occurring TCRs were grouped using DBSCAN, with TCRdist sequence similarity added in when clustering inside HLA-allele-positive subsets. Co-occurrence clustering excluded repertoires with fewer than 30,000 or more than 120,000 public chains, plus five with anomalous nucleotide sharing. The source is immuneACCESS, and TCRdb retained only in-frame sequences with V and J called. Part of the clones is not carried over; for the studies checked, unresolved V genes explain less than half of this, and the remainder is unexplained. V, J and clone size reflect that table, while D and trimming were determined from the DNA. The sample has about 140,000 clones on record, 80% of them singletons. The ten top clones hold roughly 1.2% of the sample.

Taken from the germline V gene, the CDR1 and CDR2 loops are MNHNS and SASEGT. Clipping removes 4 bases from V and 3 bases from J, with 10 as the unmatched junction base count. The CDR3 goes from the cysteine to the phenylalanine over 19 residues. Only the CDR3 region is kept as DNA, spanning 57 bases read in frame from base 1. This sample is part of a study of cytomegalovirus exposure and HLA in healthy donors (dated by TCRdb to the late 2010s). For the study in its entirety: According to an earlier analysis of 587 of the donors, about 179 million T cells yielded 90 million to 130 million unique TCR beta sequences and approximately 280 Gb of sequence data. HLA typing included class I and class II loci at four-digit resolution. A later genetic analysis took genome-wide SNP genotypes for about 60% of the roughly 670 donors and used that subset as a discovery cohort. The T cell repertoires of 666 subjects were profiled by immunosequencing and related to cytomegalovirus serostatus. Of the 398 genotyped donors, 65% to 90% fell in the genetic ancestry cluster associated with self-reported Caucasian donors. Every repertoire in the discovery cohort had been generated on one and the same sequencing platform. Because of strong linkage in the cohort, roughly five DR-DQ haplotypes were treated as single units for association and clustering. Alongside the repertoire data, information on donor age, sex, ethnicity and CMV serostatus was compiled. To study patterns of TCR occurrence, a later analysis re-analyzed previously published TCR beta repertoires from around 670 donors and added high-resolution HLA genotyping. The aim of the study was to test whether cataloging public T cell receptors could identify signatures of past pathogen exposure. Typing coverage varied by locus: 629-630 donors for A, B, C, DRB1 and DQB1; under 550 for DQA1; approximately 570 for DPA1; 400 to 480 for DPB1. The later analysis used no new phenotypic data to find candidate immune exposures, relying instead on TCR beta sequences and their occurrence across donors. Across under 500 genotyped donors of the cohort, an average of roughly 200,000 unique TCR beta nucleotide sequences per donor were sequenced, and approximately 17% of those sequences were non-productive. In an earlier analysis of 587 of the donors, high-throughput TCR beta sequencing was used to judge whether each TCR beta V gene segment behaved as functional or pseudogenic. High-throughput TCR immunosequencing, statistical association of individual TCRs with disease status, and machine learning were combined to predict cytomegalovirus infection status. A separate validation cohort of roughly 130 different subjects was used in addition to the roughly 670-subject first cohort. Roughly 290 gigabases of sequencing data and around 80 million unique TCR sequences made up an early release that covered around 640 HLA-typed donors.

The cohort comprised around 690 healthy bone marrow donors. At the time of sampling, every cohort member was nominally healthy, though immune exposures that went unrecorded were likely present. The donor was CMV seronegative and belonged to the group of 320 or so seronegative cohort members. Every donor gave a peripheral blood sample, and the peripheral blood mononuclear cells from that sample were used for TCR beta sequencing. The Qiagen DNeasy Blood Extraction Kit was used to extract genomic DNA from the blood cell samples. General study outcomes and caveats: Some IMGT-functional V segments, including TRBV6-2 and TRBV6-3, could not be told apart with the 87-base-pair reads, so those segments were excluded. In a later analysis, HLA-associated TCR beta chains showed more clonal expansion and lower generation probabilities than non-associated chains that were equally common. In this cohort, only TCR beta chains were sequenced, and detectable features were limited by the absence of alpha or paired-chain data. In a later genetic analysis, a missense DCLRE1C variant was associated with V-gene and J-gene trimming of TCR beta chains, and the association was replicated in an independent cohort. When HLA alleles, especially DR and DQ, strongly co-occurred, attributing TCR associations to individual alleles was difficult. Because counts were too low, roughly 17 rarely observed V segments, including chromosome 9 orphons, were left out of the earlier analysis of about 620 of the donors. Linkage disequilibrium might explain the correlated functional status among segregating V segments, but an unknown experimental factor could not be ruled out. According to a later analysis, parvovirus B19, influenza, CMV and Epstein-Barr virus appeared linked to several top co-occurrence clusters. An earlier analysis of several hundred of the donors showed that most TCR beta V segments appeared in productive rearrangements either about 87% or about 30% of the time, which broadly matched IMGT annotations. In the study, some 160 TCR beta chains were listed as associated with cytomegalovirus. According to a later analysis, TCR association rates differed among HLA loci, with DRB1 alleles showing the most associated TCRs and HLA-C alleles showing the fewest. While some public TCRs were present in many individuals, most TCR sequences turned up only very rarely across donors. Presence/absence analyses assumed roughly uniform sequencing depth across donors, an assumption that may not hold. Compared with the approximately 670-donor mean, donors in an Asian-associated ancestry cluster had fewer N-insertions in productive TCRs, according to a later genetic analysis. A cluster of highly shared sequence variants was judged likely to represent a technical artifact of the sequencing pipeline. A further reported finding was that TCR beta sequences accurately predicted the HLA-A and HLA-B alleles for most subjects in the first cohort. Because HLA typing was missing for some donors at each locus, association tests included only the typed subset. The authors suggested that the approach could potentially be extended to other disease states and immunological phenotypes. The only immune exposure information available for the cohort was CMV serostatus. At a false discovery rate of 0.05, a later analysis linked 16,951 TCR beta sequences to specific HLA alleles. In a later analysis, most CMV-associated TCR beta chains were found to appear HLA-restricted, with HLA associations seemingly driven largely by CMV exposure. Cytomegalovirus status was reported to be diagnosed by the classifier with high specificity and sensitivity in both the original and validation cohorts. In vitro tests confirmed that a few of the cytomegalovirus-associated TCR beta chains recognize cytomegalovirus antigens.

The source of this sequence is a female donor in good health and CMV-seronegative. The sequencing input was PBMCs. The rearrangement combines TRBV6-1 with TRBJ2-3; a stretch of 16 junction bases matches TRBD2. Here the CDR3 is given as CASSVLSMGLAGGTDTQYF. Here is the DNA: TGTGCCAGCAGTGTTCTATCCATGGGACTAGCGGGAGGGACAGATACGCAGTATTTT.